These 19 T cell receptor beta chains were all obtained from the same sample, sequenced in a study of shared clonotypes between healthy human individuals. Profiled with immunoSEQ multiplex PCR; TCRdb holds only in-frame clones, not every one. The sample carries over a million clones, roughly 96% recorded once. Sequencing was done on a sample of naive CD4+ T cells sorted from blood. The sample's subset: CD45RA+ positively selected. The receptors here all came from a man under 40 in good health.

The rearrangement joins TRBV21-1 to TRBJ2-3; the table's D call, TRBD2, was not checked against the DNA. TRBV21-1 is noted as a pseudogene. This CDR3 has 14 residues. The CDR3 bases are TGTGCCAGAAGGACTAGCGAGCGCACAGATACGCAGTATTTT. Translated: CARRTSERTDTQYF.

The CDR3 DNA follows: TGTGCCAGCAGTTTGGCTCCGACAGGGGCCTATGGCTACACCTTC. It yields the protein CASSLAPTGAYGYTF. The chain combines TRBV27 with TRBJ1-2, with 8 bases aligning to TRBD1. The CDR3 runs 15 residues. The germline CDR1 and CDR2 sequences are MNHEY and SMNVEV (reference sequence). The V segment lost 3 bases and the J segment 4 bases; nucleotides outside the gene matches: 7.

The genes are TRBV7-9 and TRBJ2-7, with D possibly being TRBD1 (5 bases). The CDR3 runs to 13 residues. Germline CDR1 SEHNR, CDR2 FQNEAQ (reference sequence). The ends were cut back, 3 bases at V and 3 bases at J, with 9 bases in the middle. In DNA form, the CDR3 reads TGTGCCAGCAGCTTGTCAGGGAACTACGAGCAGTACTTC. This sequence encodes CASSLSGNYEQYF. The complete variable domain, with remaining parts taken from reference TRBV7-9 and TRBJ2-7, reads DTGVSQNPRHKITKRGQNVTFRCDPISEHNRLYWYRQTLGQGPEFLTYFQNEAQLEKSRLLSDRFSAERPKGSFSTLEIQRTEQGDSAMYLCASSLSGNYEQYFGPGTRLTVT.

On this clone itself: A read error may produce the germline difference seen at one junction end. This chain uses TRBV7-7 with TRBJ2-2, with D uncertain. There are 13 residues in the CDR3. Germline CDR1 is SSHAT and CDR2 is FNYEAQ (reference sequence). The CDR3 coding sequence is TGTGCTAGCAGCTTCACCACCACCGGGGAGCTGTTTTTT. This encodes CASSFTTTGELFF.

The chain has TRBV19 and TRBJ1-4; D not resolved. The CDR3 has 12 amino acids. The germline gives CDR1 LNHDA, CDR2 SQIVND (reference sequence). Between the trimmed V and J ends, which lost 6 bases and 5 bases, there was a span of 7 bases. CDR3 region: CASSTRNEKLFF. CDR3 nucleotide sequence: TGTGCCAGTAGCACAAGGAATGAAAAACTGTTTTTT. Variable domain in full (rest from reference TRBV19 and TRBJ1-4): DGGITQSPKYLFRKEGQNVTLSCEQNLNHDAMYWYRQDPGQGLRLIYYSQIVNDFQKGDIAEGYSVSREKKESFPLTVTSAQKNPTAFYLCASSTRNEKLFFGSGTQLSVL.

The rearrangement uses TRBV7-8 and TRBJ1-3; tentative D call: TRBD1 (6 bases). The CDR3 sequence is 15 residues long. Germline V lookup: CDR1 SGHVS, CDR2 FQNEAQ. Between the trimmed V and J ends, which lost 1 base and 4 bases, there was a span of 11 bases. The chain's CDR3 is CASSLVHRVGNTIYF. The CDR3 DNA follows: TGTGCCAGCAGCTTAGTCCACAGGGTCGGAAACACCATATATTTT.

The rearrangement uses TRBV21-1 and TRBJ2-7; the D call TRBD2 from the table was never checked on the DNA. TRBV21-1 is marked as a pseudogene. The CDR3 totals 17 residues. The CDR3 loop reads CASSPGLAGGGKYEQYF. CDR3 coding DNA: TGTGCCAGCAGTCCGGGACTAGCGGGAGGAGGGAAGTACGAGCAGTACTTC.

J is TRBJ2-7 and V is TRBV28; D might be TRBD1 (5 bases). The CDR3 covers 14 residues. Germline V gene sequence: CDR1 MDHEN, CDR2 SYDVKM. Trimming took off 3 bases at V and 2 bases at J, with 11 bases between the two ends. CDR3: CASSLGQDPYEQYF. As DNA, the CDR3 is TGTGCCAGCAGTTTGGGGCAGGATCCCTACGAGCAGTACTTC.

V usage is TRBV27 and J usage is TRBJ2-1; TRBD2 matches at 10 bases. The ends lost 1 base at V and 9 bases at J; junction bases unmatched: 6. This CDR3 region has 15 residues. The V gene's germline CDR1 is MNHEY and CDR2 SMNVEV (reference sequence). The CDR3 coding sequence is TGTGCCAGCAGTTTATGGCTAGCGGGAGTCAGTGAGCAGTTCTTC. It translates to CASSLWLAGVSEQFF.

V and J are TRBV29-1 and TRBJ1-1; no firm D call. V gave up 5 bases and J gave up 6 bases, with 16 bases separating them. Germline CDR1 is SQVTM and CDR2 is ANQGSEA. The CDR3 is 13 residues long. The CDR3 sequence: CSVLYNGLSEAFF. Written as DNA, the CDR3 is TGCAGCGTTCTTTATAATGGACTTTCTGAAGCTTTCTTT.

CDR3 residues: CSVDRQGYGYTF. The CDR3 DNA reads as TGCAGCGTTGACCGACAGGGATATGGCTACACCTTC. The rearrangement uses TRBV29-1 and TRBJ1-2; TRBD1 aligns across 7 bases. Germline CDR1 and CDR2: SQVTM and ANQGSEA. This CDR3 region has 12 residues. Losses at the gene ends were 3 bases for V and 5 bases for J; bases not matched to a gene: 3.

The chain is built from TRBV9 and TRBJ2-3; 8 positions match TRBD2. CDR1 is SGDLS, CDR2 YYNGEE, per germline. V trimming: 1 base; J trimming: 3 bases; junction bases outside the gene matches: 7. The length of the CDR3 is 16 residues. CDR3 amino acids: CASSVSSGSPTDTQYF. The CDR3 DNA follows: TGTGCCAGCAGCGTATCCAGCGGGAGTCCGACAGATACGCAGTATTTT.

The CDR3 protein is CASSADRQETQYF. CDR3 coding DNA: TGTGCCAGCTCGGCGGACAGGCAAGAGACCCAGTACTTC. The chain employs TRBV28 and TRBJ2-5; TRBD1 agrees at 7 bases. From germline, CDR1 is MDHEN and CDR2 SYDVKM. This CDR3 is 13 amino acids long. Germline trimming cut 8 bases from V and 2 bases from J; bases unmatched to any gene: 5. The full variable domain, in which reference TRBV28 and TRBJ2-5 provide the parts outside the CDR3, is DVKVTQSSRYLVKRTGEKVFLECVQDMDHENMFWYRQDPGLGLRLIYFSYDVKMKEKGDIPEGYSVSREKKERFSLILESASTNQTSMYLCASSADRQETQYFGPGTRLLVL.

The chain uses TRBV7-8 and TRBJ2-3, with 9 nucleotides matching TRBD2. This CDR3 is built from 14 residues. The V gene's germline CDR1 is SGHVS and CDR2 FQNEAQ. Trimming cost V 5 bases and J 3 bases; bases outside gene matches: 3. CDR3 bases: TGTGCCAGCAGCCGTGGACTAGCGACAGATACGCAGTATTTT. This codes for CASSRGLATDTQYF.

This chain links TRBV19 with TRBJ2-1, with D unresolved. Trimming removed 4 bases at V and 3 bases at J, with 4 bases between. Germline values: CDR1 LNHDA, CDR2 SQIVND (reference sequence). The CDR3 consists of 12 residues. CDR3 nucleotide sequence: TGTGCCAGTAGTAAGCGCTACAATGAGCAGTTCTTC. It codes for CASSKRYNEQFF.

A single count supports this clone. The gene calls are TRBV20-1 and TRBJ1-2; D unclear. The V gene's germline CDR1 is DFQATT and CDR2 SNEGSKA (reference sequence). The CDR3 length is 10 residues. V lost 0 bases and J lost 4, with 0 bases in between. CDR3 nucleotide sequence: TGCAGTGCTAGAGACTATGGCTACACCTTC. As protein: CSARDYGYTF.

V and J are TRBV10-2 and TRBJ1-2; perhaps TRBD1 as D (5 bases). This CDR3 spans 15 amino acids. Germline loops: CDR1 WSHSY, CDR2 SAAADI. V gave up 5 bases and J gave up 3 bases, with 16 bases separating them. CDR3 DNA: TGCGCCAGCAGTCCCCTCCCTGTGGGGGACTATGGCTACACCTTC. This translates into CASSPLPVGDYGYTF.

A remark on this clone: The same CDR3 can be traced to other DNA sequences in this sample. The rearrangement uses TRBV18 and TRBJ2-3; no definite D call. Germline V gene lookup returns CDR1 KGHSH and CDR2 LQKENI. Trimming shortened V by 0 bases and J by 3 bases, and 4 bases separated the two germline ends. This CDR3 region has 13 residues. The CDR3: CASSPPVTDTQYF. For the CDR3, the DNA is TGTGCCAGCTCACCACCCGTGACAGATACGCAGTATTTT.

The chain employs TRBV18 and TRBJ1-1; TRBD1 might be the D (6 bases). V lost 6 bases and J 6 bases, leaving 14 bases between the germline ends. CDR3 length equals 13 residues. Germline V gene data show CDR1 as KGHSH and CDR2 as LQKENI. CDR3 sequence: CASSSDRQSEAFF. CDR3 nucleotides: TGTGCCAGCTCTTCCGACAGGCAATCTGAAGCTTTCTTT.